This T cell receptor beta chain was identified in a study of cytomegalovirus exposure and HLA in healthy donors. About this clone itself: What it binds is unknown.

Study results and caveats: Later analysis reportedly placed an Asian-associated ancestry cluster below the approximately 680-donor mean in N-insertions. TCR beta chains numbering some 150 were designated cytomegalovirus-associated. Several of the most significant clusters appeared linked to common viral pathogens, based on a later analysis.

V lost 3 bases, J lost 3 bases, and 12 bases lay in between. Germline V CDR1 and CDR2: LGHNA, YSLEER. There are 14 residues in the CDR3. PCR employed 60 Vbeta and 13 Jbeta primers. Produced via immunoSEQ multiplex PCR; TCRdb's table is partial and in-frame only. The data hold roughly 100,000 clones, with around 75% observed a single time. This clonotype originated in a young man in good health and CMV-seronegative. The sequencing input was PBMCs. This chain joins TRBV4-3 and TRBJ2-7; perhaps TRBD2 as D (6 bases). CDR3 in amino acids: CASSQRRGLYEQYF. The CDR3 region has the DNA TGCGCCAGCAGCCAGAGGAGGGGTCTCTACGAGCAGTACTTC.